The present T cell receptor beta chain was sequenced within a study of Tregs in tolerant kidney transplant recipients. Measured with immunoSEQ multiplex PCR; TCRdb has only the in-frame clones, and not every one. The table includes 50,000 to 80,000 clones, 98% detected once. The V and J ends lost 5 bases and 12 bases respectively, with 15 bases between them. Germline V lookup: CDR1 SGHTA, CDR2 FQGNSA. This CDR3 is built from 12 residues. The input for sequencing was Tregs from blood, taken before the transplant. This TCR was recovered from a human donor who received a combined kidney and bone marrow transplant. The rearrangement joins TRBV7-2 to TRBJ2-3, with D possibly TRBD2 on 6 matching bases. The CDR3 region is CASSGPAGRQYF. The CDR3 coding sequence is TGTGCCAGCAGCGGACCGGCGGGACGTCAGTATTTT.